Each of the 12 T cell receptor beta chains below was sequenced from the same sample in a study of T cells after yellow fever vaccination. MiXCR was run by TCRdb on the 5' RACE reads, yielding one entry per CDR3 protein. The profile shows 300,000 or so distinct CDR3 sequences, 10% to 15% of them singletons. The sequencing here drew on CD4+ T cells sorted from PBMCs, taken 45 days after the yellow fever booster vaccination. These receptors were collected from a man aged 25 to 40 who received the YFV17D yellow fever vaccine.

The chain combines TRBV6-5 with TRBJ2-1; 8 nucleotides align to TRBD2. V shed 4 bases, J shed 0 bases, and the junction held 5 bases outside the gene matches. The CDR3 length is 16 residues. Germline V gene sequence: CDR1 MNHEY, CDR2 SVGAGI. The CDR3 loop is CASSLISGISYNEQFF. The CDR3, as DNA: TGTGCCAGCAGTTTAATTAGCGGGATCTCCTACAATGAGCAGTTCTTC.

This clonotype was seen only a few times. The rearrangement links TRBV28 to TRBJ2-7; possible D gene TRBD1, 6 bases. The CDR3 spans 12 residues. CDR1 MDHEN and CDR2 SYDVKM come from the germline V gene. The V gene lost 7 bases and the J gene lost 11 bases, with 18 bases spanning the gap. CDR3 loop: CASMAGAGRKYF. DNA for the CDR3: TGTGCCAGCATGGCAGGGGCCGGTAGAAAGTACTTC.

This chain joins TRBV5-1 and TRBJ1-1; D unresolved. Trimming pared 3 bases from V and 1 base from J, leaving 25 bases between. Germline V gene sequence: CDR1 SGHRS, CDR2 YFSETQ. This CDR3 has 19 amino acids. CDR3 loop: CASSYEGGTITKGNTEAFF. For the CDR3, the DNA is TGCGCCAGCAGCTACGAAGGCGGTACAATTACCAAGGGGAACACTGAAGCTTTCTTT.

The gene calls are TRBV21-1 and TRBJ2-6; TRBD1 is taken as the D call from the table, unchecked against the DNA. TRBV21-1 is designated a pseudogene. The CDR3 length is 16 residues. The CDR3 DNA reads TGTGCCAGCAGCGGCCCGACAGGGCGTGGGGCCAACGTCCTGACTTTC. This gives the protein CASSGPTGRGANVLTF.

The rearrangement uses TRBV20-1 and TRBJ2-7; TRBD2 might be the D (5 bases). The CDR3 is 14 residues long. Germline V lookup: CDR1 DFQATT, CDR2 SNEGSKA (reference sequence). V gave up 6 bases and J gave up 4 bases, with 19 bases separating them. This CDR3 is CSATLAGHLYEQYF. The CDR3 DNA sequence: TGCAGTGCCACCCTCGCGGGCCACCTATACGAGCAGTACTTC.

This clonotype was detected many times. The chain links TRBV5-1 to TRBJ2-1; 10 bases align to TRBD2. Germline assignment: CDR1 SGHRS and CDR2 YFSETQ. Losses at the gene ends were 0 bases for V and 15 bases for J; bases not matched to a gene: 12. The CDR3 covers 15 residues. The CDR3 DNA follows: TGCGCCAGCAGCTTGGAATGGCTAGCGGGAGAAGCGGTGTTCTTC. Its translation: CASSLEWLAGEAVFF. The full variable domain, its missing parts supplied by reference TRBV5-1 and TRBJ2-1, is KAGVTQTPRYLIKTRGQQVTLSCSPISGHRSVSWYQQTPGQGLQFLFEYFSETQRNKGNFPGRFSGRQFSNSRSEMNVSTLELGDSALYLCASSLEWLAGEAVFFGPGTRLTVL.

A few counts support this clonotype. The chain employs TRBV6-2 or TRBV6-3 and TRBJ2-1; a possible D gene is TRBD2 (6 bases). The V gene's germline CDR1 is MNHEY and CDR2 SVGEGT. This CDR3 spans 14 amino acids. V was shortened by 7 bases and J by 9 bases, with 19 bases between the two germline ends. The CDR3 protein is CASTLRREESEQFF. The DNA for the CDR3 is TGTGCCAGCACCCTGAGGAGGGAGGAGAGTGAGCAGTTCTTC.

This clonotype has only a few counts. The CDR3 protein is CASSQILASNSEQYF. The CDR3, as DNA: TGTGCCAGCAGCCAAATTCTAGCGTCCAATTCCGAGCAGTACTTC. This chain joins TRBV12-3 or TRBV12-4 and TRBJ2-7; weak D call: TRBD2 (6 bases). The CDR3 extends over 15 amino acids. V was clipped by 6 bases and J by 6 bases, with 21 bases between them.

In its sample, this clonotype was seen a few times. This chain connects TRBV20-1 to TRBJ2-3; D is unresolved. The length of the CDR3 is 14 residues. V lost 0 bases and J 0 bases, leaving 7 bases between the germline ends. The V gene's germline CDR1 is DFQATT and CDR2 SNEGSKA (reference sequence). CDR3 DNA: TGCAGTGCTAGAGACTGGAGTAGCACAGATACGCAGTATTTT. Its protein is CSARDWSSTDTQYF.

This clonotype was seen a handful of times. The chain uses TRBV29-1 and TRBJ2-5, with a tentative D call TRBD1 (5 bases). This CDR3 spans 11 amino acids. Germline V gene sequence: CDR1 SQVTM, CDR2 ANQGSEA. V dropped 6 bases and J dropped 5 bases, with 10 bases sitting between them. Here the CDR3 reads CSVSGLETQYF. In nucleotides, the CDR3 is TGCAGCGTATCAGGGTTGGAGACCCAGTACTTC.

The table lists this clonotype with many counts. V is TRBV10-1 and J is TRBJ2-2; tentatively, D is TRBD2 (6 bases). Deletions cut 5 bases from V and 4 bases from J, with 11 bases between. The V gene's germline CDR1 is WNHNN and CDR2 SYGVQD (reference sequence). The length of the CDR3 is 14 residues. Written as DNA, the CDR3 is TGCGCCAGCAGTCGACTAGGGAGCACCGGGGAGCTGTTTTTT. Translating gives CASSRLGSTGELFF.

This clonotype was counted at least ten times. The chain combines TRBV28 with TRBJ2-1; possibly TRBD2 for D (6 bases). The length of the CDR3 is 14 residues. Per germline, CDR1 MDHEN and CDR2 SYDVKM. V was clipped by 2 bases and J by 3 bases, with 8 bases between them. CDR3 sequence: CASSLRTNYNEQFF. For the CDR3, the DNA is TGTGCCAGCAGTTTAAGGACTAACTACAATGAGCAGTTCTTC.